What follows are 16 T cell receptor beta chains derived from one specimen sequenced in a study of cytomegalovirus exposure and HLA in healthy donors. Primers: 60 Vbeta forward and 13 Jbeta reverse. The repertoire was sequenced with immunoSEQ multiplex PCR; TCRdb's copy has only in-frame clones and lacks some. This repertoire includes 150,000 to 250,000 clones. The sample consisted of PBMCs. The receptors here all came from a boy younger than 18 in good health and CMV-seronegative.

The V gene is TRBV11-2, the J gene TRBJ2-7; D is unclear. Trimming took 6 bases from V and 5 from J, leaving 14 bases between them. This CDR3 comprises 13 residues. Germline CDR1 and CDR2: SGHAT and FQNNGV. CDR3 nucleotides: TGTGCCAGCAGTTTGGTTCTCTACGACGAGCAGTACTTC. The encoded protein is CASSLVLYDEQYF.

The chain links TRBV5-1 to TRBJ2-5, with D possibly being TRBD1 (6 bases). Germline V gene lookup returns CDR1 SGHRS and CDR2 YFSETQ. The V end lost 0 bases, the J end lost 6 bases, and 12 bases lay between the germline ends. This CDR3 has 14 residues. The CDR3 sequence: CASSLGSGQKTQYF. CDR3 nucleotides: TGCGCCAGCAGCTTGGGATCGGGACAAAAGACCCAGTACTTC.

The rearrangement links TRBV28 to TRBJ1-2, with D perhaps TRBD1 (6 bases). Germline-derived CDR1 and CDR2 are MDHEN and SYDVKM. Trimming stripped 4 bases from V and 8 bases from J, with 11 bases between. This CDR3 region has 12 residues. The CDR3 DNA reads TGTGCCAGCAGTTCAACAGGGACCGGCTACACCTTC. It encodes CASSSTGTGYTF.

The chain combines TRBV5-4 with TRBJ1-1; 7 bases map to TRBD1. The CDR3 is 15 residues long. Germline CDR1 reads SGHNT; CDR2 reads YYREEE (reference sequence). V lost 2 bases and J lost 0; bases outside the gene matches: 4. The CDR3: CASSLGQVVNTEAFF. The CDR3 DNA sequence: TGTGCCAGCAGCTTAGGACAGGTCGTGAACACTGAAGCTTTCTTT.

V usage is TRBV19 and J usage is TRBJ2-7; TRBD1 matches at 8 bases. The V gene end was trimmed by 3 bases and the J gene end by 2 bases; junction bases not matched to a gene: 6. From germline, CDR1 is LNHDA and CDR2 SQIVND (reference sequence). The CDR3 runs 15 residues. The CDR3 is CASSIGTGDTYEQYF. The CDR3 DNA sequence: TGTGCCAGTAGTATCGGGACAGGCGATACCTACGAGCAGTACTTC. Variable domain in full (rest from reference TRBV19 and TRBJ2-7): DGGITQSPKYLFRKEGQNVTLSCEQNLNHDAMYWYRQDPGQGLRLIYYSQIVNDFQKGDIAEGYSVSREKKESFPLTVTSAQKNPTAFYLCASSIGTGDTYEQYFGPGTRLTVT.

The chain links TRBV9 to TRBJ1-6; D is perhaps TRBD1 (5 bases). The germline V and J ends were trimmed by 4 bases and 6 bases, with 11 bases remaining between them. Germline CDR1 reads SGDLS; CDR2 reads YYNGEE. The length of the CDR3 is 14 residues. The CDR3 DNA reads TGTGCCAGCAGCATCCGGGACTTTAATTCACCCCTCCACTTT. Residues: CASSIRDFNSPLHF.

The chain recombines TRBV9 with TRBJ1-6; TRBD1 aligns across 7 bases. Germline V gene data show CDR1 as SGDLS and CDR2 as YYNGEE. J lost 12 bases, V lost 4 bases, and 10 bases had no gene match. The CDR3 is 14 residues long. This CDR3 reads CASSSGGGIQPLHF. The CDR3 DNA reads as TGTGCCAGCAGCTCAGGGGGAGGAATTCAACCCCTCCACTTT.

This sequence joins TRBV5-1 and TRBJ1-1; perhaps TRBD1 as D (6 bases). The germline V gene encodes CDR1 SGHRS and CDR2 YFSETQ. Trimming pared 4 bases from V and 6 bases from J, leaving 19 bases between. This CDR3 comprises 15 residues. As DNA, the CDR3 is TGCGCCAGCAGCCATGGGACATTTTTAGGAGCTGAAGCTTTCTTT. This codes for CASSHGTFLGAEAFF.

The chain recombines TRBV9 with TRBJ2-3, with TRBD2 matching over 12 bases. Losses at the gene ends were 3 bases for V and 4 bases for J; bases not matched to a gene: 3. The germline V gene has CDR1 SGDLS and CDR2 YYNGEE. This CDR3 is 15 amino acids long. CDR3 sequence: CASSEGLAGPDTQYF. CDR3 coding DNA: TGTGCCAGCAGCGAAGGACTAGCGGGGCCAGATACGCAGTATTTT.

The rearrangement uses TRBV6-4 and TRBJ1-1; 8 bases match TRBD1. This CDR3 has 18 residues. CDR1 is MRHNA, CDR2 SNTAGT, per germline. After removal of 4 bases from V and 0 bases from J, the junction contained 13 bases not matched to a gene. CDR3 region: CASSVTAGGYGVNTEAFF. CDR3 sequence (DNA): TGTGCCAGCAGTGTTACCGCAGGGGGCTACGGGGTGAACACTGAAGCTTTCTTT.

The V call is TRBV19, the J call TRBJ1-2; weak D call: TRBD1 (6 bases). The V end lost 3 bases, the J end lost 3 bases, and 14 bases lay between the germline ends. This CDR3 has 15 residues. Germline values: CDR1 LNHDA, CDR2 SQIVND (reference sequence). CDR3: CASSILGADDYGYTF. In DNA form, the CDR3 reads TGTGCCAGTAGTATCTTGGGGGCTGATGACTATGGCTACACCTTC.

J is TRBJ2-7 and V is TRBV5-1, with TRBD1 identical over 9 bases. CDR1 and CDR2 from the germline V gene are SGHRS and YFSETQ. The CDR3 loop spans 15 amino acids. Trimming cost V 2 bases and J 3 bases; bases outside gene matches: 6. The CDR3 loop is CASSLSWDRVYEQYF. The CDR3 DNA is TGCGCCAGCAGCTTATCTTGGGACAGGGTCTACGAGCAGTACTTC.

The chain couples TRBV4-2 to TRBJ1-1, with 7 bases lining up with TRBD1. With 4 bases clipped from V and 5 bases from J, the junction kept 7 bases outside the gene matches. CDR1 and CDR2 (germline): LGHNA, YNFKEQ. The CDR3 is 14 amino acids. The CDR3 coding sequence is TGTGCCAGCAGCCTTGACAGGGTGGGGACTGAAGCTTTCTTT. This translates into CASSLDRVGTEAFF.

The chain has TRBV30 and TRBJ1-1, with D possibly TRBD1 on 5 matching bases. The germline V and J ends were trimmed by 2 bases and 3 bases, with 16 bases remaining between them. The CDR3 extends over 15 amino acids. Germline-derived CDR1 and CDR2 are GTSNPN and SVGIG (reference sequence). In DNA form, the CDR3 reads TGTGCCTGGAGTCCTCGGGGGACTGGGGACACTGAAGCTTTCTTT. It is translated as CAWSPRGTGDTEAFF.

V is TRBV19 and J is TRBJ2-2; D is unresolved. CDR1 LNHDA and CDR2 SQIVND come from the germline V gene (reference sequence). V lost 1 base, J lost 4 bases, and 10 bases lay in between. This CDR3 spans 15 amino acids. CDR3: CASSIVGSSTGELFF. The CDR3 nucleotides are TGTGCCAGTAGTATAGTCGGTAGCAGCACCGGGGAGCTGTTTTTT.

The chain joins TRBV6-1 to TRBJ2-5, with a possible D match to TRBD1 (5 bases). The V gene's germline CDR1 is MNHNS and CDR2 SASEGT. This CDR3 contains 18 residues. V gave up 2 bases and J gave up 1 base, with 20 bases separating them. The DNA of the CDR3 is TGTGCCAGCAGTGAAAGGTCCTCGGCAGGGAATCCCCAAGAGACCCAGTACTTC. It codes for CASSERSSAGNPQETQYF.